The 16 T cell receptor beta chains presented below share a single source sample, sequenced in a study of regulatory T cells in long-lasting Graves disease. For TCR beta, libraries came from iRepertoire HTBI primers and Arm-PCR of CDR3 regions. TCRdb passed the multiplex PCR reads through MiXCR, listing each CDR3 protein once. Among a few hundred thousand distinct CDR3 sequences, around 15% were seen once, and the ten largest hold 20% to 25%. Time point reported: newly diagnosed GD, antithyroid drugs for less than 3 months. Preparation of the TCR library used RNA extracted from PBMCs. The same data also went into a second study, on T cells in Graves' hyperthyroidism and ophthalmopathy.

This material consisted of peripheral blood mononuclear cells (PBMCs), taken at new diagnosis, from a patient treated with antithyroid drugs. The receptor source for this set is a young woman with Graves disease.

On this clonotype itself: Just one base apart from a much larger clone, this may be a read error. This chain uses TRBV20-1 with TRBJ1-1, with 9 positions matching TRBD1. The J segment lost 4 bases and the V segment lost 5 bases, leaving 8 bases of the junction unmatched. This CDR3 is built from 14 residues. Germline V CDR1 and CDR2: DFQATT, SNEGSKA (reference sequence). CDR3 nucleotide sequence: TGCAGTGCTCCCCGGACAGGGGTGAGCACTGAAGCTTTCTTT. Amino acids: CSAPRTGVSTEAFF.

This chain joins TRBV4-2 and TRBJ2-2; 10 bases match TRBD1. This CDR3 has 17 amino acids. CDR1 LGHNA and CDR2 YNFKEQ come from the germline V gene. Trimming took 0 bases from V and 6 from J; bases not matched to a gene: 7. CDR3 region: CASSQESGTGDAGELFF. Written as DNA, the CDR3 is TGTGCCAGCAGCCAAGAATCGGGGACAGGGGATGCCGGGGAGCTGTTTTTT.

This clonotype was seen a handful of times. This chain connects TRBV20-1 to TRBJ1-2; 9 bases map to TRBD1. This CDR3 is 15 amino acids long. Unmatched junction bases numbered 13, after V lost 6 bases and J lost 5 bases. The germline V gene encodes CDR1 DFQATT and CDR2 SNEGSKA (reference sequence). CDR3 in DNA: TGCAGTGCGAGAACAGGGGGCGCCTGGACGTATGGCTACACCTTC. Its protein is CSARTGGAWTYGYTF.

Only a few counts were recorded for this clonotype. This chain uses TRBV6-1 with TRBJ1-1, with D perhaps matching TRBD1 (5 bases). There are 13 residues in the CDR3. CDR1 is MNHNS and CDR2 is SASEGT in the germline V gene. The V and J ends lost 6 bases and 6 bases respectively, with 14 bases between them. The CDR3 sequence: CASSKPGTSEAFF. DNA for the CDR3: TGTGCCAGCAGCAAACCTGGGACGTCTGAAGCTTTCTTT.

This clonotype was detected only a few times. This chain links TRBV6-4 with TRBJ2-3; 8 nucleotides align to TRBD1. J gave up 2 bases and V 0 bases, and 4 bases lay outside the gene matches. This CDR3 has 16 amino acids. Per germline, CDR1 MRHNA and CDR2 SNTAGT. The CDR3 sequence: CASSDSTGVPTDTQYF. The CDR3 nucleotides read TGTGCCAGCAGTGACTCGACAGGGGTCCCCACAGATACGCAGTATTTT.

This clonotype was seen at least ten times. This CDR3 is CASSLYNYEQYF. In nucleotides, the CDR3 is TGTGCCAGCAGTTTATATAACTACGAGCAGTACTTC. This chain uses TRBV28 with TRBJ2-7, with unresolved D. The CDR3 length is 12 residues. Trimming removed 1 base from V and 3 bases from J, with 4 bases in between. Per the germline V gene, CDR1 is MDHEN and CDR2 is SYDVKM.

This clonotype occurred many times. The chain employs TRBV3-1 and TRBJ1-1; a weak D match, TRBD1 (5 bases). CDR1 LGHDT and CDR2 YNNKEL come from the germline V gene (reference sequence). This CDR3 is 12 amino acids long. V was clipped by 8 bases and J by 6 bases, with 13 bases between them. In DNA, the CDR3 is TGTGCCAGCGGGGGGTCGATGGCTGAAGCTTTCTTT. Residues: CASGGSMAEAFF.

This clonotype was picked up a small number of times. The chain combines TRBV6-1 with TRBJ1-5; no definite D call. With 8 bases removed from V and 4 bases from J, the gap between germline ends came to 12 bases. The CDR3 extends over 13 amino acids. The germline CDR1 and CDR2 sequences are MNHNS and SASEGT. The CDR3 reads CASLPGMNQPQHF. In DNA form, the CDR3 reads TGTGCCAGCCTCCCCGGAATGAATCAGCCCCAGCATTTT.

This clonotype was counted many times. The chain is built from TRBV12-3 or TRBV12-4 and TRBJ1-1; 8 positions agree with TRBD1. V dropped 4 bases and J dropped 4; count of bases not matched to a gene: 11. The CDR3 contains 16 residues. Written as DNA, the CDR3 is TGTGCCAGCAGTTCTCGCCCCGGACAGGGAGGCACTGAAGCTTTCTTT. It translates to CASSSRPGQGGTEAFF.

Points on this clonotype: A single base separates this from a much larger clone, so it may be a read error. J is TRBJ2-1 and V is TRBV27; 9 bases are a match to TRBD2. The CDR3 runs to 15 residues. CDR1 MNHEY and CDR2 SMNVEV come from the germline V gene (reference sequence). CDR3 region: CASGMAGGAYNEQLF. The CDR3 DNA follows: TGTGCCAGCGGAATGGCGGGGGGGGCCTACAATGAGCAGCTCTTC.

A note on this clonotype: In this CDR3 the conserved last residue, phenylalanine or tryptophan, is missing, so a read error is likely. The J gene is TRBJ1-1, the V gene TRBV29-1; D possibly corresponds to TRBD1 (5 bases). Trimming pared 3 bases from V and 0 bases from J, leaving 20 bases between. The CDR3 spans 17 residues. The V gene's germline CDR1 is SQVTM and CDR2 ANQGSEA. CDR3 protein: CSVDLLGGGTLNTEAFL. The CDR3 region has the DNA TGCAGCGTTGACCTCTTAGGTGGGGGGACCCTGAACACTGAAGCTTTCCTT.

In this sample, this clonotype turned up a few times. This chain uses TRBV6-2 or TRBV6-3 with TRBJ2-6, with a possible D match to TRBD1 (6 bases). CDR1 and CDR2 (germline): MNHEY, SVGEGT. The V and J ends lost 2 bases and 7 bases respectively, with 9 bases between them. The CDR3 is made up of 14 amino acids. In DNA form, the CDR3 reads TGTGCCAGCAGTTACAGGGGGAGTGCCAACGTCCTGACTTTC. It yields the protein CASSYRGSANVLTF.

This clonotype was seen at least ten times. This CDR3 is CSARKYEQYF. CDR3 sequence (DNA): TGCAGTGCCCGTAAGTACGAGCAGTACTTC. V gene TRBV20-1 combines with J gene TRBJ2-7; unclear D gene. This CDR3 comprises 10 residues. The V gene's germline CDR1 is DFQATT and CDR2 SNEGSKA (reference sequence). Between the trimmed V and J ends, which lost 6 bases and 4 bases, there was a span of 7 bases.

The gene calls are TRBV4-1 and TRBJ1-1; tentative D call: TRBD1 (5 bases). CDR3 length: 17 residues. CDR1 and CDR2 (germline): MGHRA, YSYEKL. Trimming shortened V by 3 bases and J by 4 bases, and 21 bases separated the two germline ends. The CDR3 nucleotides are TGCGCCAGCAGCCATATTATGGCAGGGAGAGGTGGCACTGAAGCTTTCTTT. Encoded protein: CASSHIMAGRGGTEAFF.

The sample holds a few counts of this clonotype. A far larger clone is only one base removed, so a read error is likely. The chain is built from TRBV5-1 and TRBJ2-4; 11 bases are shared with TRBD2. Per germline, CDR1 SGHRS and CDR2 YFSETQ. The CDR3 length is 16 residues. V was clipped by 7 bases and J by 13 bases; unmatched bases: 19. The CDR3 coding sequence is TGCGCCAGCGGCCTAGCGGGGGGTCCCTTGGACAATGAGCAGTACTTC. Its translation: CASGLAGGPLDNEQYF.

This clonotype appeared a few times. This rearrangement joins TRBV28 to TRBJ1-4, with 9 nucleotides matching TRBD1. Germline V gives CDR1 MDHEN, CDR2 SYDVKM. The ends lost 4 bases at V and 8 bases at J; junction bases unmatched: 5. This CDR3 is built from 14 residues. Here the CDR3 reads CASSSRDREEKLFF. In DNA, the CDR3 is TGTGCCAGCAGTTCCCGGGACAGGGAGGAAAAACTGTTTTTT.